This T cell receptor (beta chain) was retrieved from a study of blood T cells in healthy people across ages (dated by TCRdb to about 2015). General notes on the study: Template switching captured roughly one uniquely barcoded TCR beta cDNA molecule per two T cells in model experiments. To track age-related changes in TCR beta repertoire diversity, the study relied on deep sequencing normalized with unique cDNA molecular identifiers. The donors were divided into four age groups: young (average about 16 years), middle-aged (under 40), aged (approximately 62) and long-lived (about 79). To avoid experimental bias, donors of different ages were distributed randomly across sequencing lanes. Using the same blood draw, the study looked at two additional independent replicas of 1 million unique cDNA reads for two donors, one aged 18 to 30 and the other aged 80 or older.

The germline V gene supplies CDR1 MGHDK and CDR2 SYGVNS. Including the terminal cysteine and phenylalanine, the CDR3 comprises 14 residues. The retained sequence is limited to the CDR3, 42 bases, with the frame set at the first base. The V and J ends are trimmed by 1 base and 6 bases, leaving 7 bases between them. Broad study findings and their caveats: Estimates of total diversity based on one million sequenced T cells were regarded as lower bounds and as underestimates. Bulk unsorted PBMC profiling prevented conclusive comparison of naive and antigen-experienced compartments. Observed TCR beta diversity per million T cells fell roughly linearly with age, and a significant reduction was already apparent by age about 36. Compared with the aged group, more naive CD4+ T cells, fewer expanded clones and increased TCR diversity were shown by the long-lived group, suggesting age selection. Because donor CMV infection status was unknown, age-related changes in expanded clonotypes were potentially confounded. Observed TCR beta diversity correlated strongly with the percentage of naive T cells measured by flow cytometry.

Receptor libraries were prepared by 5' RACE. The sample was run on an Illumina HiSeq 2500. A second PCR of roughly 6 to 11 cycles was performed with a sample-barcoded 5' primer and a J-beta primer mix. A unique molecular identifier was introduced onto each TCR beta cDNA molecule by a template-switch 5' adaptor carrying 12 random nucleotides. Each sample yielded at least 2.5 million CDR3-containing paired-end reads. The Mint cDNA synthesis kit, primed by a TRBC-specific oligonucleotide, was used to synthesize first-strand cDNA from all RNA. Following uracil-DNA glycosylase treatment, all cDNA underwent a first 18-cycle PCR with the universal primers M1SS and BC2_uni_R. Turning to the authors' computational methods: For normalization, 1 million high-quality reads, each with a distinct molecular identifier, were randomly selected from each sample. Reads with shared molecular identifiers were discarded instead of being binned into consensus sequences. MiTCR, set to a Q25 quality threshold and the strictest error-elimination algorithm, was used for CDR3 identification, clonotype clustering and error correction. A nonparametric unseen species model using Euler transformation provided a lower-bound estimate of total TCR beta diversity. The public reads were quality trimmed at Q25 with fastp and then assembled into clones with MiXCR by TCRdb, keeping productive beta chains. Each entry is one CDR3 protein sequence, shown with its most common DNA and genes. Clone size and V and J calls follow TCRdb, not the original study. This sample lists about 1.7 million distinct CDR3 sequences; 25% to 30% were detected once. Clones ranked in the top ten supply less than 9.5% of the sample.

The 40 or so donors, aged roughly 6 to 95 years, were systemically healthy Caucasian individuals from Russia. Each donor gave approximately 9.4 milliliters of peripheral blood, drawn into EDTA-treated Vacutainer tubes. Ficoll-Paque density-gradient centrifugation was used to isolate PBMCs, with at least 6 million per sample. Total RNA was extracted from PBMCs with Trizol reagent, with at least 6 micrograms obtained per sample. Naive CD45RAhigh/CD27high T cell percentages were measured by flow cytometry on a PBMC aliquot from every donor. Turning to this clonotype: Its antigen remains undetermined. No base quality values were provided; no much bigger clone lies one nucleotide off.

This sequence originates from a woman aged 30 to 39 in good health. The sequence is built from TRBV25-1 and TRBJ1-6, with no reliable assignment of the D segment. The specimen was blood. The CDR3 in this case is CASSESGFNSPLHF. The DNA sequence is TGTGCCAGCAGTGAATCAGGATTTAATTCACCCCTCCACTTT.